This TCR beta chain was profiled in a study of T-cell reconstitution after alpha-beta-depleted transplantation in children. Molecular barcoding with unique molecular identifiers was used for the TCRbeta library. TCRdb passed the PCR reads through MiXCR, listing each CDR3 protein once. Among over 200,000 distinct CDR3 sequences listed, 8.4% were seen once. Points on this clonotype: The target antigen is unknown.

Study-level findings and limits: Where alpha-beta T cells came from about two months after transplant was reportedly several hundred expanded graft clones. Newly produced T cells mostly accounted for T-cell counts and diversity one year post-transplant. Surviving thymic progenitors and recipient T cells were the source of high TCRbeta diversity at day 60 in some patients.

CDR1 is SGHRS, CDR2 YFSETQ, per germline. With V trimmed by 4 bases and J by 6 bases, 4 bases remained unmatched. The CDR3 length is 13 residues. The receptor was isolated from a male patient under 10 years old who had a stem cell transplant for acute myeloid leukemia, so the T cells may come from the graft donor. The chain links TRBV5-1 to TRBJ1-5, with TRBD1 identical over 7 bases. The sample consisted of PBMCs, mostly from graft donor cells, taken 360 days after TCRalphabeta/CD19-depleted stem cell transplant. CDR3 loop: CASSPSGGQPQHF. The CDR3 DNA reads as TGCGCCAGCAGCCCGTCAGGGGGTCAGCCCCAGCATTTT.